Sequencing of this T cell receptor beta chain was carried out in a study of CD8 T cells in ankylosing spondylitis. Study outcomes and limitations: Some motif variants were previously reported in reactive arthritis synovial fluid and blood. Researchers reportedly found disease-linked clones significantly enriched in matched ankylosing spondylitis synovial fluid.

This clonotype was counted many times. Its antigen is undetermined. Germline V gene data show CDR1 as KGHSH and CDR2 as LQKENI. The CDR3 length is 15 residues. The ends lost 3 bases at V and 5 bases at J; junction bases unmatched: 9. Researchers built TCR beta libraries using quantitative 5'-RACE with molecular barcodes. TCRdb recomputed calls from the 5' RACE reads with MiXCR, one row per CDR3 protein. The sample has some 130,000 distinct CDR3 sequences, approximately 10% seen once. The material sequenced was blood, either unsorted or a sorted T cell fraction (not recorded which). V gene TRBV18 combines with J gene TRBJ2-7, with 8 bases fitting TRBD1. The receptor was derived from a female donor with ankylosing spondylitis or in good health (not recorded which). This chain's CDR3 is CASSPTRSGGDEQYF. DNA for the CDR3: TGTGCCAGCTCACCTACAAGGTCAGGGGGCGACGAGCAGTACTTC.